These 28 T cell receptor beta chains were all obtained from the same sample, sequenced in a study of blood T cell repertoires in COVID-19. Profiled with immunoSEQ multiplex PCR; TCRdb holds only in-frame clones, not every one. The sample yields some 240,000 clones, approximately 81% seen once. What was sequenced was PBMCs or T cells enriched from blood (not recorded which). These receptors were collected from a woman aged 50 to 65 who had been exposed to COVID-19.

CDR3 bases: TGTGCCAGCAAGGAGAAGCCCCTCCCTGGGACCCAGTACTTC. As protein: CASKEKPLPGTQYF. The genes are TRBV2 and TRBJ2-5; no reliable D call. Trimming left V 7 bases short and J 7 bases short, with 19 bases between. The germline V gene has CDR1 SNHLY and CDR2 FYNNEI. This CDR3 region has 14 residues.

This sequence joins TRBV7-6 and TRBJ1-1; D gene uncertain. Germline assignment: CDR1 SGHVS and CDR2 FNYEAQ. There are 14 residues in the CDR3. V was pared by 6 bases and J by 4 bases, with 15 bases between. CDR3 in amino acids: CASRETWSSTEAFF. DNA of the CDR3: TGTGCCAGCAGAGAGACGTGGAGTAGCACTGAAGCTTTCTTT. Filled out from reference TRBV7-6 and TRBJ1-1, the complete variable domain reads GAGVSQSPRYKVTKRGQDVALRCDPISGHVSLYWYRQALGQGPEFLTYFNYEAQQDKSGLPNDRFSAERPEGSISTLTIQRTEQRDSAMYRCASRETWSSTEAFFGQGTRLTVV.

J is TRBJ1-1 and V is TRBV5-1; possible D gene TRBD1, 5 bases. V gave up 0 bases and J gave up 9 bases, with 12 bases separating them. Per the germline V gene, CDR1 is SGHRS and CDR2 is YFSETQ. The CDR3 consists of 13 residues. Here the CDR3 reads CASSLVGGTQAFF. The CDR3 nucleotides are TGCGCCAGCAGCTTGGTCGGGGGTACCCAAGCTTTCTTT.

This clone has only a few counts. The chain joins TRBV7-9 to TRBJ2-5, with no clear D. The CDR3 consists of 15 residues. Germline-derived CDR1 and CDR2 are SEHNR and FQNEAQ (reference sequence). V lost 5 bases, J lost 1 base, and 14 bases lay in between. In DNA form, the CDR3 reads TGTGCCAGCAGCACCCCGGCCGGGTCCCAAGAGACCCAGTACTTC. Protein sequence: CASSTPAGSQETQYF.

This clone was detected once. The V gene is TRBV5-1, the J gene TRBJ1-2; D is possibly TRBD1 (5 bases). Germline assignment: CDR1 SGHRS and CDR2 YFSETQ. V shed 0 bases and J shed 8 bases, with 14 bases lying between them. The CDR3 extends over 14 amino acids. The CDR3 DNA reads as TGCGCCAGCAGCTTGGGAATGGGGGGTTACGGCTACACCTTC. Its protein is CASSLGMGGYGYTF.

V is TRBV18 and J is TRBJ1-5; D may be TRBD1 (5 bases). Germline CDR1 is KGHSH and CDR2 is LQKENI. CDR3 size: 15 residues. V lost 3 bases, J lost 2 bases, and 11 bases lay in between. CDR3 residues: CASSPSSGRNQPQHF. The CDR3 nucleotides are TGTGCCAGCTCACCGTCGTCAGGGCGCAATCAGCCCCAGCATTTT.

This clone showed up just once. The V gene is TRBV10-2, the J gene TRBJ1-1, with 7 positions matching TRBD1. The CDR3 runs to 16 residues. Trimming at V came to 2 bases and at J to 1 base, leaving 7 bases not matched to a gene. CDR1 is WSHSY, CDR2 SAAADI, per germline. CDR3 nucleotides: TGCGCCAGCAGTGAGGGACAGGTTCGAGGGAACACTGAAGCTTTCTTT. Protein sequence: CASSEGQVRGNTEAFF.

This chain uses TRBV28 with TRBJ1-2; D remains unclear. With 2 bases removed from V and 1 base from J, the gap between germline ends came to 8 bases. The CDR3 is 14 residues long. Germline assignment: CDR1 MDHEN and CDR2 SYDVKM. The CDR3 DNA sequence: TGTGCCAGCAGTTTAAACACGGGTAACTATGGCTACACCTTC. Its protein product is CASSLNTGNYGYTF.

The gene calls are TRBV19 and TRBJ1-1, with D maybe TRBD1 (5 bases). The CDR3 length is 15 residues. Germline V gives CDR1 LNHDA, CDR2 SQIVND (reference sequence). Trimming cost V 7 bases and J 0 bases, with 15 bases left between them. In nucleotides, the CDR3 is TGTGCCAGTATCGCTCAGGGATTCATGAACACTGAAGCTTTCTTT. Protein: CASIAQGFMNTEAFF.

This clone was detected a few times. This sample includes further DNA sequences coding for the same CDR3. The genes are TRBV28 and TRBJ1-1; 7 positions agree with TRBD1. CDR3 length: 14 residues. J gave up 0 bases and V 3 bases, and 1 base lay outside the gene matches. Germline V lookup: CDR1 MDHEN, CDR2 SYDVKM. The CDR3 coding sequence is TGTGCCAGCAGTTTTACAGGGGTGAACACTGAAGCTTTCTTT. This sequence encodes CASSFTGVNTEAFF.

This chain connects TRBV11-3 to TRBJ1-1; D gene unclear. The CDR3 sequence is 13 residues long. V lost 3 bases and J 1 base, leaving 6 bases between the germline ends. The germline CDR1 and CDR2 sequences are SGHNT and YENEEA. The CDR3 bases are TGTGCCAGCAGCTTCCAGTCGAACACTGAAGCTTTCTTT. Amino acids: CASSFQSNTEAFF.

This chain connects TRBV19 to TRBJ1-1; 11 bases are a match to TRBD1. CDR1 is LNHDA, CDR2 SQIVND, per germline (reference sequence). This CDR3 has 13 residues. The junction had 3 bases not matched to a gene; V was cut back by 1 base and J by 11 bases. For the CDR3, the DNA is TGTGCCAGTAGTATAGGGACAGGGGGCTTGGCTTTCTTT. Translation: CASSIGTGGLAFF.

The rearrangement uses TRBV28 and TRBJ1-4; D is perhaps TRBD1 (6 bases). In germline, CDR1 is MDHEN, CDR2 SYDVKM. This CDR3 has 17 residues. Trimming took 5 bases from V and 0 from J, leaving 16 bases between them. The chain's CDR3 is CASSPETGAATNEKLFF. As DNA, the CDR3 is TGTGCCAGCAGTCCTGAGACAGGAGCTGCAACTAATGAAAAACTGTTTTTT.

The count of this clone is one. The V gene is TRBV19, the J gene TRBJ1-5; 8 bases align to TRBD1. This CDR3 region has 13 residues. The ends lost 10 bases at V and 10 bases at J; junction bases unmatched: 12. Per germline, CDR1 LNHDA and CDR2 SQIVND (reference sequence). The CDR3 loop is CATGDRGMGPQHF. The DNA of the CDR3 is TGTGCCACGGGAGACAGGGGCATGGGTCCCCAGCATTTT.

The chain couples TRBV7-6 to TRBJ2-1; 7 bases line up with TRBD1. The CDR3 is 15 residues long. Unmatched junction bases numbered 6, after V lost 5 bases and J lost 2 bases. Germline-derived CDR1 and CDR2 are SGHVS and FNYEAQ. The CDR3, as DNA: TGTGCCAGCAGCCCGGGACAGACCCCCTACAATGAGCAGTTCTTC. Amino acids: CASSPGQTPYNEQFF. The full variable domain, with the rest looked up from reference TRBV7-6 and TRBJ2-1, is GAGVSQSPRYKVTKRGQDVALRCDPISGHVSLYWYRQALGQGPEFLTYFNYEAQQDKSGLPNDRFSAERPEGSISTLTIQRTEQRDSAMYRCASSPGQTPYNEQFFGPGTRLTVL.

This clone was counted between two and nine times. The chain carries TRBV7-3 and TRBJ2-5; perhaps TRBD2 as D (6 bases). Trimming took 5 bases from V and 5 from J, leaving 12 bases between them. This CDR3 has 13 amino acids. Per the germline V gene, CDR1 is SGHTA and CDR2 is FQGTGA. CDR3 nucleotide sequence: TGTGCCAGCAGCCGACTAGTGACGGAGACCCAGTACTTC. Its translation: CASSRLVTETQYF.

The chain couples TRBV18 to TRBJ1-4; D is unclear. Germline V gene sequence: CDR1 KGHSH, CDR2 LQKENI. The CDR3 sequence is 13 residues long. V lost 0 bases and J lost 13, with 12 bases in between. The DNA for the CDR3 is TGTGCCAGCTCACCACCGGGAGTGGGGAGACTGTTTTTT. As protein: CASSPPGVGRLFF.

This chain links TRBV18 with TRBJ1-5, with 7 positions matching TRBD1. The CDR3 consists of 17 residues. V shed 2 bases, J shed 0 bases, and the junction held 7 bases outside the gene matches. The germline V gene has CDR1 KGHSH and CDR2 LQKENI. The CDR3 DNA follows: TGTGCCAGCTCACCAACGGGACAGACGTATAGCAATCAGCCCCAGCATTTT. Encoded protein: CASSPTGQTYSNQPQHF.

J is TRBJ1-1 and V is TRBV5-1; 7 nucleotides match TRBD1. This CDR3 is built from 15 residues. Trimming at V came to 6 bases and at J to 2 bases, leaving 10 bases not matched to a gene. Germline CDR1 and CDR2: SGHRS and YFSETQ. CDR3 bases: TGCGCCAGCACCTGGAGTGGGACAGCCAACACTGAAGCTTTCTTT. Translating gives CASTWSGTANTEAFF.

The genes are TRBV7-9 and TRBJ1-1; 7 bases are shared with TRBD1. Per germline, CDR1 SEHNR and CDR2 FQNEAQ (reference sequence). CDR3 length equals 14 residues. V shed 4 bases, J shed 8 bases, and the junction held 10 bases outside the gene matches. CDR3 in amino acids: CASSSIPGTAEAFF. The CDR3 DNA reads TGTGCCAGCAGCTCGATCCCAGGGACAGCAGAAGCTTTCTTT.

The chain joins TRBV2 to TRBJ2-3; the D gene is possibly TRBD2 (7 bases). V was pared by 11 bases and J by 2 bases, with 14 bases between. From germline, CDR1 is SNHLY and CDR2 FYNNEI. The CDR3 is 13 residues long. The CDR3 region has the DNA TGTGCCGCCCGGGGGGCGGCCACAGATACGCAGTATTTT. It yields the protein CAARGAATDTQYF.

This rearrangement joins TRBV7-2 to TRBJ2-7; possible D gene TRBD2, 6 bases. The CDR3 totals 13 residues. Looked up from germline, CDR1 is SGHTA and CDR2 is FQGNSA. V lost 5 bases and J 1 base, leaving 9 bases between the germline ends. DNA of the CDR3: TGTGCCAGCAGCCTGACTAGTTCCTACGAGCAGTACTTC. This codes for CASSLTSSYEQYF.

V and J are TRBV7-9 and TRBJ1-2; D gene unclear. Per the germline V gene, CDR1 is SEHNR and CDR2 is FQNEAQ (reference sequence). The CDR3 is made up of 16 amino acids. Trimming took off 1 base at V and 5 bases at J, with 17 bases between the two ends. Here the CDR3 DNA reads TGTGCCAGCAGCTTAGAACGCGTGAGTCGAGGTTATGGCTACACCTTC. Protein product: CASSLERVSRGYGYTF.

The V and J genes are TRBV11-2 and TRBJ2-3; TRBD1 matches at 9 bases. The CDR3 has 15 amino acids. J was trimmed by 6 bases and V by 4 bases; bases with no gene match: 8. Per the germline V gene, CDR1 is SGHAT and CDR2 is FQNNGV. For the CDR3, the DNA is TGTGCCAGCAGCTCCCTAACAGGGGGCAGGGATACGCAGTATTTT. The encoded protein is CASSSLTGGRDTQYF.

V is TRBV7-9 and J is TRBJ1-6, with 9 bases that match TRBD1. The junction had 4 bases not matched to a gene; V was cut back by 5 bases and J by 5 bases. Germline assignment: CDR1 SEHNR and CDR2 FQNEAQ (reference sequence). The CDR3 is 15 amino acids. Written as DNA, the CDR3 is TGTGCCAGCAGCAGCGACAGGGGGAATAATTCACCCCTCCACTTT. Translated: CASSSDRGNNSPLHF.

In DNA, the CDR3 is TGTGCCAGCTTGTCTGACATTTGGGCCACTGAAGCTTTCTTT. The encoded protein is CASLSDIWATEAFF. The rearrangement joins TRBV6-5 to TRBJ1-1; D remains unclear. CDR1 is MNHEY and CDR2 is SVGAGI in the germline V gene. The CDR3 is made up of 14 amino acids. The ends were cut back, 8 bases at V and 4 bases at J, with 17 bases in the middle.

This chain connects TRBV19 to TRBJ1-1; D unresolved. CDR1 and CDR2 from the germline V gene are LNHDA and SQIVND (reference sequence). Trimming shortened V by 6 bases and J by 1 base, and 12 bases separated the two germline ends. The CDR3 is 14 amino acids. CDR3 amino acids: CASREKQKNTEAFF. DNA for the CDR3: TGTGCCAGTAGAGAGAAACAGAAGAACACTGAAGCTTTCTTT.

The genes are TRBV2 and TRBJ1-1; D gene ambiguous. Germline CDR1 is SNHLY and CDR2 is FYNNEI. This CDR3 is 13 amino acids long. V shed 8 bases and J shed 4 bases, with 14 bases lying between them. The CDR3 sequence is CASLRGFSTEAFF. CDR3 nucleotide sequence: TGTGCCAGCCTTAGAGGATTTTCCACTGAAGCTTTCTTT.